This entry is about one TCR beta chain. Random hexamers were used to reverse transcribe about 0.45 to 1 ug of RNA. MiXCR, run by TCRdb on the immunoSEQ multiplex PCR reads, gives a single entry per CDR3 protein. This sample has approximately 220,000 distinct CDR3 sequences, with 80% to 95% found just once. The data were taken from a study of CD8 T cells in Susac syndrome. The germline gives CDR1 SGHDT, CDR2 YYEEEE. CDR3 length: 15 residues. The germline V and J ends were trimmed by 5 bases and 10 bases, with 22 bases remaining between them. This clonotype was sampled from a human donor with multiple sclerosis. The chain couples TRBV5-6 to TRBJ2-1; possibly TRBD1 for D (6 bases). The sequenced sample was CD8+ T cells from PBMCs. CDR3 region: CASSRSGRGYREQFF. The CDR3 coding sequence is TGTGCCAGCAGTCGGTCGGGCAGGGGCTATCGAGAGCAGTTCTTC.